This T cell receptor beta chain came from a study of blood T cell repertoires in COVID-19. Across the study: Donors in the United States, Italy and Spain gave samples during acute or convalescent COVID-19.

The length of the CDR3 is 13 residues. Trimming took off 5 bases at V and 7 bases at J, with 15 bases between the two ends. Per germline, CDR1 SGHRS and CDR2 YFSETQ. Everyone who took part was roughly 18 to 89 years old, and they came from about 23 US areas. Grouping used clinical history reported by participants in a survey and questionnaire. In the original workflow: Reference gene primer amplification gave estimated nucleated cell counts. Here immunoSEQ multiplex PCR was the method, and the copy in TCRdb shows in-frame clones only, minus some. From that table come the V and J calls and clone size; the DNA was used to work out D and trimming. The table shows 150,000 or so clones, with approximately 81% occurring only once.

V gene TRBV5-1 combines with J gene TRBJ1-2; D may be TRBD1 (5 bases). The sample was PBMCs or T cells enriched from blood (not recorded which). The receptor was isolated from a woman in her forties with acute COVID-19. CDR3 residues: CASRNTRDFGYTF. The CDR3 DNA reads TGCGCCAGCAGGAACACTAGGGACTTTGGCTACACCTTC. Drawing the rest from reference TRBV5-1 and TRBJ1-2, the complete variable domain is KAGVTQTPRYLIKTRGQQVTLSCSPISGHRSVSWYQQTPGQGLQFLFEYFSETQRNKGNFPGRFSGRQFSNSRSEMNVSTLELGDSALYLCASRNTRDFGYTFGSGTRLTVV.